This T cell receptor (beta chain) originates from a study of blood T cell repertoires in COVID-19. The overall study: The United States, Italy and Spain were the sources of the acute and convalescent COVID-19 samples. T cells, B-cell-depleted T cells, or PBMCs provided the cDNA or gDNA that served as material.

The germline CDR1 and CDR2 sequences are SGHVS and FQNEAQ. V was shortened by 5 bases and J by 7 bases, with 23 bases between the two germline ends. This CDR3 contains 16 residues. Patients from Seattle were sampled longitudinally, starting during active infection. In the original processing: Reference gene primers were amplified, and this amplification served to estimate nucleated cell counts. Libraries were prepared by immunoSEQ multiplex PCR; TCRdb keeps only in-frame clonotypes and omits some of them. That table gives V, J and clone size, and the DNA gave D and trimming. The table records tens of thousands of clones, about 74% of them present only once.

Sequencing input: peripheral blood. The origin of this receptor is a man aged 70-80 years with COVID-19, enrolled during active disease. This chain connects TRBV7-8 to TRBJ1-2; TRBD1 is a possible D gene (6 bases). In nucleotides, the CDR3 is TGTGCCAGCAGCACGCCCCAGGACAGTTTTCGATCTGGCTACACCTTC. Its protein product is CASSTPQDSFRSGYTF.